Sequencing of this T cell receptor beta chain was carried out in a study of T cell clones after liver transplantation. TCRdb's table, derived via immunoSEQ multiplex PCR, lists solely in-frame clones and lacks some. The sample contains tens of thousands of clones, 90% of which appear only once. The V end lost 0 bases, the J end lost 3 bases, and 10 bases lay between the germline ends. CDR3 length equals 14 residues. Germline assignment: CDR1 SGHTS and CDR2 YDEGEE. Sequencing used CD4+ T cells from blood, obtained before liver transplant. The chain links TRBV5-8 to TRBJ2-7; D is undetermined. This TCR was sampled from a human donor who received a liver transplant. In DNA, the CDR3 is TGTGCCAGCAGCTTGGCTGAGCCCCTCTACGAGCAGTACTTC. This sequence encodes CASSLAEPLYEQYF.